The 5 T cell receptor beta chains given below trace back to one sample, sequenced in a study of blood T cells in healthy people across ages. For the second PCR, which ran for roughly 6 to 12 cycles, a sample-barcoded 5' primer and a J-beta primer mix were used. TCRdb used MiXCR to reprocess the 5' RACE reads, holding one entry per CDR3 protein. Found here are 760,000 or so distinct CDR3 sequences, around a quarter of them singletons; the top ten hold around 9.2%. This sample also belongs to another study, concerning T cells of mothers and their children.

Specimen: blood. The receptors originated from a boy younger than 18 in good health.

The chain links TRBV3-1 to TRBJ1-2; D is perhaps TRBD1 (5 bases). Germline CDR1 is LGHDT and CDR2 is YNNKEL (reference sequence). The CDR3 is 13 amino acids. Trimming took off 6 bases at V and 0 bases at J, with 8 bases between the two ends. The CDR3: CASRGVANYGYTF. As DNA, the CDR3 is TGTGCCAGCAGGGGGGTTGCTAACTATGGCTACACCTTC.

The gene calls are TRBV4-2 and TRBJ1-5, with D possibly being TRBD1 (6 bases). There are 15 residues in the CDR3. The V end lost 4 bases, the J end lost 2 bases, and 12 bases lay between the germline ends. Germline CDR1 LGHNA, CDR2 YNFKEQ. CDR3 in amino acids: CASSPQGSGNQPQHF. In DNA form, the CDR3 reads TGTGCCAGCAGCCCTCAGGGGTCGGGCAATCAGCCCCAGCATTTT.

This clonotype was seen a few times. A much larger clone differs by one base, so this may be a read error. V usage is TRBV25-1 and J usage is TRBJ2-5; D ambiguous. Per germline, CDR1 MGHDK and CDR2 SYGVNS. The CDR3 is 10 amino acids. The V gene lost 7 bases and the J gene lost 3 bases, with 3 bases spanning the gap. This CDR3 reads CASMEETQYF. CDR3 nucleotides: TGTGCCAGCATGGAAGAGACCCAGTACTTC. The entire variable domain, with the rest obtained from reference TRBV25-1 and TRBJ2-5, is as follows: EADIYQTPRYLVIGTGKKITLECSQTMGHDKMYWYQQDPGMELHLIHYSYGVNSTEKGDLSSESTVSRIRTEHFPLTLESARPSHTSQYLCASMEETQYFGPGTRLLVL.

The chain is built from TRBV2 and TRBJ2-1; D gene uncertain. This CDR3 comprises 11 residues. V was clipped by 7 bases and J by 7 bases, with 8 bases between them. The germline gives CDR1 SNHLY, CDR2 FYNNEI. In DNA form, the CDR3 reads TGTGCCAGCAACCCTTCTAATGAGCAGTTCTTC. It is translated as CASNPSNEQFF.

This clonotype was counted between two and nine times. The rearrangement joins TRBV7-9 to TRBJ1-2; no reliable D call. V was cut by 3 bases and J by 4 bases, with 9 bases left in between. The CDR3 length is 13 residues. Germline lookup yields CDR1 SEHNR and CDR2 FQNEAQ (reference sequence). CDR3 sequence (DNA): TGTGCCAGCAGCTTCCAGACCCTCTATGGCTACACCTTC. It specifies CASSFQTLYGYTF. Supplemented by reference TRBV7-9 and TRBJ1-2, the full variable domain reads DTGVSQNPRHKITKRGQNVTFRCDPISEHNRLYWYRQTLGQGPEFLTYFQNEAQLEKSRLLSDRFSAERPKGSFSTLEIQRTEQGDSAMYLCASSFQTLYGYTFGSGTRLTVV.